This TCR beta chain stems from a study of cytomegalovirus exposure and HLA in healthy donors. Both 60 Vbeta primers and 13 Jbeta primers went into the PCR. Sequenced by immunoSEQ multiplex PCR; TCRdb stores in-frame clones only, minus some. The sample consists of about 76,000 clones, roughly 81% of them appearing once. This clone was picked up a small number of times. The TCR was taken from a woman aged 25 to 39 in good health and CMV-seronegative. The sequenced sample was PBMCs.

CDR3 region: CASSIGTGAYEQYF. CDR3 nucleotides: TGTGCCAGTAGTATCGGGACAGGGGCCTACGAGCAGTACTTC. V is TRBV19 and J is TRBJ2-7; 10 nucleotides line up with TRBD1. With V trimmed by 3 bases and J by 2 bases, 1 base remained unmatched. Germline V gene data show CDR1 as LNHDA and CDR2 as SQIVND (reference sequence). The CDR3 loop spans 14 amino acids. Together with reference TRBV19 and TRBJ2-7, the CDR3 gives the full variable domain: DGGITQSPKYLFRKEGQNVTLSCEQNLNHDAMYWYRQDPGQGLRLIYYSQIVNDFQKGDIAEGYSVSREKKESFPLTVTSAQKNPTAFYLCASSIGTGAYEQYFGPGTRLTVT.